This T cell receptor beta chain was observed in a study of T cells in Graves' hyperthyroidism and ophthalmopathy (dated by TCRdb to about 2019). Study-wide context: Peripheral blood samples were taken at the time of initial diagnosis, prior to any treatment. TCR Vbeta CDR3 sequencing of 140 or so peripheral blood samples (43 ophthalmopathy, roughly 74 hyperthyroidism and roughly 17 progressor patients) is reported in the paper. After sampling, hyperthyroidism patients received methimazole starting at 30 mg daily, and ophthalmopathy patients received high-dose intravenous methylprednisolone. The approximately 100 discovery patients were divided at random into training and test sets in a 7:3 ratio. TCR V-J signatures able to tell the groups apart were searched for in a discovery cohort of 90 to 100 patients, of whom about 40 had Graves' ophthalmopathy and around 56 had stable Graves' hyperthyroidism. In addition, the study compared T-cell repertoires in thyroid tissue and in blood from about 6 Graves' hyperthyroidism patients. Whether ophthalmopathy could be predicted prospectively was tested in an independent validation cohort made up of 18 hyperthyroidism patients plus 17 patients who later progressed to ophthalmopathy. Here is what the overall study found, with its caveats: A 13 V-J signature model separated ophthalmopathy from stable hyperthyroidism, with about 90% sensitivity and about 81% specificity in cross-validation and 80%/75% in testing. No statistical method was used to set the sample size in advance, and investigators knew the group allocation. In validation, the model predicted progression to ophthalmopathy with approximately 70% sensitivity and less than 75% specificity, a median of 6.5 months before onset. Most expanded thyroid clonotypes (frequency above 0.001) were also detected in blood, a finding suggesting that blood repertoires may reflect thyroid immune responses.

The TCR beta CDR3 regions were amplified from the RNA transcripts. The first round of RT-PCR for the TCR CDR3 was performed with the HTBI primer set and the Qiagen OneStep RT-PCR kit. Libraries were constructed in a second round of multiplex PCR, after which size selection and purification were carried out. The libraries were sequenced on an Illumina HiSeq2000 using paired-end 100 bp reads. As for how the authors treated the data: SOAPnuke was used to process the raw data, throwing out any read that contained adapters or uncalled bases, had a mean Phred below 15, or lacked an exact constant-primer or identifier match. High-quality paired reads were merged with COPE v1.2.5, and unique nucleotide sequences were defined as clonotypes. Clonotypes were aligned to IMGT TRBV, TRBD and TRBJ reference segments using MiTCR v1.1. Only V-J combinations with frequency above 0.0001, covering about 99% of repertoires, were analysed. The TCS score was defined as F50 (clonal expansion) divided by E x V (chaos), with BLOSUM62-based TCRdist calculated between CDR3 peptides within each V-J. Welch's t-statistics and random forest reduced several hundred V-J features to 10 to 15, which were used in a naive Bayes classifier (R e1071). The Morisita-Horn index was used to measure how similar the thyroid and blood repertoires were. In-frame beta chains were kept once TCRdb had trimmed the public reads at Q25 with fastp and called clones with MiXCR. Each entry is one CDR3 protein sequence, shown with its most common DNA and genes. The V and J calls and clone size are TCRdb's, not the authors'. The sample records around 800,000 distinct CDR3 sequences, 38% of which are singletons. In total, the top ten clones hold approximately 10% of the sample.

With regard to this clonotype: Its specific antigen is unknown. Base qualities are not provided; no much larger clone lies one nucleotide away.

The CDR3 runs 16 amino acids, cysteine and phenylalanine included. Only the CDR3 DNA is retained, 48 bases long and in frame from the first base. V is cut by 0 bases and J by 2 bases, and the space between the germline ends is 14 bases. The germline V gene (reference sequence) specifies SGHNT as CDR1 and YYREEE as CDR2. A patient counted as having stable Graves' hyperthyroidism if no progression to ophthalmopathy occurred over 18 months of follow-up. Hyperthyroidism patients were aged 18 to 65 years and newly diagnosed, with disease duration of less than 2 months. Patients with uncontrolled infections, other autoimmune diseases, pregnancy or lactation were excluded. Diagnoses were established on the basis of clinical symptoms, serum thyroxine and TRAb, thyroid ultrasound, and orbital computed tomography. PBMCs were isolated from around 10 ml of fresh peripheral blood by Ficoll-Paque density gradient centrifugation. Total RNA was extracted using Trizol reagent, and RNA quality was assessed on an Agilent 2100 Bioanalyzer.

Recombination joined TRBV5-4 with TRBJ2-5; the D gene lacks a confident call. This clonotype was obtained from a man aged 18 to 29 with Graves' hyperthyroidism. The sample consisted of blood. The bases read TGTGCCAGCAGCTTGGCCGGGTTGGCCCCACAAGAGACCCAGTACTTC. Its protein product is CASSLAGLAPQETQYF. With the rest looked up from the reference TRBV5-4 and TRBJ2-5 genes rather than sequenced, the full variable domain is ETGVTQSPTHLIKTRGQQVTLRCSSQSGHNTVSWYQQALGQGPQFIFQYYREEENGRGNFPPRFSGLQFPNYSSELNVNALELDDSALYLCASSLAGLAPQETQYFGPGTRLLVL.